Each of the 10 T cell receptor beta chains below was sequenced from the same sample in a study of blood T cell repertoires in COVID-19. The method was immunoSEQ multiplex PCR; TCRdb's version includes in-frame clones alone and lacks a portion of them. The profile covers 200,000 to 250,000 clones, with over 70% appearing a single time and around 3.8% taken by the ten largest. Sequencing input: PBMCs or T cells enriched from blood (not recorded which). Source of these receptors: a woman under 40 who had been exposed to COVID-19.

A remark on this clone: This same CDR3 is encoded by further DNA sequences in the sample. This chain joins TRBV20-1 and TRBJ2-7, with D uncertain. CDR3 length: 11 amino acids. Trimming left V 3 bases short and J 0 bases short, with 3 bases between. From germline, CDR1 is DFQATT and CDR2 SNEGSKA (reference sequence). The CDR3 region is CSASLSYEQYF. Written as DNA, the CDR3 is TGCAGTGCTAGTCTCTCCTACGAGCAGTACTTC.

This chain links TRBV4-1 with TRBJ2-1, with D unclear. In germline, CDR1 is MGHRA, CDR2 YSYEKL. Trimming removed 0 bases from V and 8 bases from J, with 20 bases in between. The CDR3 covers 17 residues. The chain's CDR3 is CASSQEEGRFGVYEQFF. CDR3 bases: TGCGCCAGCAGCCAAGAGGAAGGCAGGTTTGGCGTTTATGAGCAGTTCTTC.

The chain joins TRBV20-1 to TRBJ2-1; D uncertain. Trimming took off 0 bases at V and 7 bases at J, with 4 bases between the two ends. This CDR3 is built from 11 residues. CDR1 is DFQATT, CDR2 SNEGSKA, per germline (reference sequence). The CDR3 bases are TGCAGTGCTAGAGAACGGAATGAGCAGTTCTTC. Its translation: CSARERNEQFF.

The rearrangement uses TRBV28 and TRBJ2-5, with 11 nucleotides matching TRBD2. The CDR3 has 14 amino acids. J gave up 2 bases and V 8 bases, and 4 bases lay outside the gene matches. Germline V gene lookup returns CDR1 MDHEN and CDR2 SYDVKM. CDR3 nucleotides: TGTGCCAGCGGTAGCGGGAGGGGGCAAGAGACCCAGTACTTC. Its protein product is CASGSGRGQETQYF.

The V call is TRBV7-9, the J call TRBJ2-7; D is perhaps TRBD2 (5 bases). Germline assignment: CDR1 SEHNR and CDR2 FQNEAQ (reference sequence). V lost 3 bases and J 4 bases, leaving 10 bases between the germline ends. The CDR3 is 13 residues long. The CDR3 DNA sequence: TGTGCCAGCAGCTTCGAGGGTAGTTACGAGCAGTACTTC. This gives the protein CASSFEGSYEQYF.

This chain links TRBV3-1 (or the pseudogene TRBV3-2) with TRBJ1-2; 7 nucleotides line up with TRBD1. V gave up 4 bases and J gave up 8 bases; unmatched junction bases: 10. From germline, CDR1 is LGHDT and CDR2 YNNKEL (reference sequence). The CDR3 has 14 residues. The CDR3 DNA reads as TGTGCCAGCAGCCCCGCGCGAGGGGGCGGCGGCTACACCTTC. Amino acids: CASSPARGGGGYTF.

The rearrangement uses TRBV4-1 and TRBJ2-2; the D gene is possibly TRBD1 (6 bases). V was cut by 4 bases and J by 4 bases, with 16 bases left in between. Germline lookup yields CDR1 MGHRA and CDR2 YSYEKL. This CDR3 has 16 amino acids. The CDR3 is CASSRDTRLSTGELFF. CDR3 in DNA: TGCGCCAGCAGCCGGGACACCCGGCTCAGCACCGGGGAGCTGTTTTTT.

The chain is built from TRBV11-3 and TRBJ2-3; D perhaps matches TRBD2 (6 bases). This CDR3 comprises 12 residues. The ends were cut back, 3 bases at V and 5 bases at J, with 6 bases in the middle. Per germline, CDR1 SGHNT and CDR2 YENEEA. CDR3 DNA: TGTGCCAGCAGCTTGGGGGGAGATACGCAGTATTTT. Protein product: CASSLGGDTQYF.

The chain recombines TRBV18 with TRBJ1-2, with D perhaps matching TRBD1 (5 bases). The germline CDR1 and CDR2 sequences are KGHSH and LQKENI. Trimming took 3 bases from V and 4 from J, leaving 9 bases between them. The CDR3 sequence is 13 residues long. DNA of the CDR3: TGTGCCAGCTCACCGGACACCTCCTATGGCTACACCTTC. Protein product: CASSPDTSYGYTF. The whole variable domain, remainder taken from reference TRBV18 and TRBJ1-2, is NAGVMQNPRHLVRRRGQEARLRCSPMKGHSHVYWYRQLPEEGLKFMVYLQKENIIDESGMPKERFSAEFPKEGPSILRIQQVVRGDSAAYFCASSPDTSYGYTFGSGTRLTVV.

The CDR3 sequence: CASSEAGRADTQYF. DNA for the CDR3: TGCGCCAGCAGTGAGGCGGGGAGGGCAGATACGCAGTATTTT. The chain combines TRBV10-1 with TRBJ2-3, with 7 bases aligning to TRBD2. The CDR3 has 14 residues. V gave up 2 bases and J gave up 4 bases; unmatched junction bases: 3. CDR1 is WNHNN and CDR2 is SYGVQD in the germline V gene (reference sequence).